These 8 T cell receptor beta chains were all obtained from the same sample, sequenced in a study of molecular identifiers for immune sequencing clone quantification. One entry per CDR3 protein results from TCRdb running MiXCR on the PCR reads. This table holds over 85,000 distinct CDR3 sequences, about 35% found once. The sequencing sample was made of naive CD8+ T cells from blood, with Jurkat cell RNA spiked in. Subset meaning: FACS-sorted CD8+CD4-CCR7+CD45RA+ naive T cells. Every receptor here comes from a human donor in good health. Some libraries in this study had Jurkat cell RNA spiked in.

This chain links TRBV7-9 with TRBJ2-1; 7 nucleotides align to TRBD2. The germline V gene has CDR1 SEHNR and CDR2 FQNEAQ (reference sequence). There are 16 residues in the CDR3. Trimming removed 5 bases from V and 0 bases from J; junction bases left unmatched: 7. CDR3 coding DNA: TGTGCCAGCAGCCGAGGGTCTAGCGGCTCCTACAATGAGCAGTTCTTC. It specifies CASSRGSSGSYNEQFF.

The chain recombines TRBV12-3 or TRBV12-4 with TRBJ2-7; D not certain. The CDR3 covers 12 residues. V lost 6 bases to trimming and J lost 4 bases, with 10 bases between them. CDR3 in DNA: TGTGCCAGCAGCCCGACATTGTACGAGCAGTACTTC. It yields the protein CASSPTLYEQYF.

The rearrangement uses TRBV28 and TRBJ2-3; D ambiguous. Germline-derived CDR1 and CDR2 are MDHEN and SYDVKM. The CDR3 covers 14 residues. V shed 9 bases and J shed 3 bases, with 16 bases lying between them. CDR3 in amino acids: CASKVQVFTDTQYF. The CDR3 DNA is TGTGCCAGTAAGGTGCAGGTCTTTACAGATACGCAGTATTTT.

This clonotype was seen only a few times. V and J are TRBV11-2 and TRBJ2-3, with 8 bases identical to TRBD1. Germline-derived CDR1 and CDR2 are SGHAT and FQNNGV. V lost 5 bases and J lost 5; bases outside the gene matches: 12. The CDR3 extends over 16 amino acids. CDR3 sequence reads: CASSIYQGALGDTQYF. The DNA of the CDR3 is TGTGCCAGCAGCATCTATCAGGGGGCATTGGGAGATACGCAGTATTTT.

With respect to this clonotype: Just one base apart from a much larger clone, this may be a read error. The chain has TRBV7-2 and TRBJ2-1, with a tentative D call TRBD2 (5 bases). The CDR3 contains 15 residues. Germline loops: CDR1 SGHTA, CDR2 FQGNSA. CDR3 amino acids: CASSPLYGNYYEQFF. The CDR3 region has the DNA TGTGCCAGCAGCCCACTATACGGGAACTACTATGAGCAGTTCTTC.

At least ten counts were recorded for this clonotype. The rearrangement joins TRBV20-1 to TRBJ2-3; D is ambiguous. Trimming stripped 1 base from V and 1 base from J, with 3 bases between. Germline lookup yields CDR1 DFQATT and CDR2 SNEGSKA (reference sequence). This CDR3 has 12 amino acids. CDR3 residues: CSARGGTDTQYF. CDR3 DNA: TGCAGTGCTAGAGGGGGCACAGATACGCAGTATTTT.

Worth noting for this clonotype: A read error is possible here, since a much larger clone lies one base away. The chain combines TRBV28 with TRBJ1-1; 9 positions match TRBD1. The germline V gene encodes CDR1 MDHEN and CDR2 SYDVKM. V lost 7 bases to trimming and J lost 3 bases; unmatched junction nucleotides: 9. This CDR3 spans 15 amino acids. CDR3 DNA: TGTGCCAGCACCCCCGGACAGGGGAAGGACACTGAAGCTTTCTTT. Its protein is CASTPGQGKDTEAFF.

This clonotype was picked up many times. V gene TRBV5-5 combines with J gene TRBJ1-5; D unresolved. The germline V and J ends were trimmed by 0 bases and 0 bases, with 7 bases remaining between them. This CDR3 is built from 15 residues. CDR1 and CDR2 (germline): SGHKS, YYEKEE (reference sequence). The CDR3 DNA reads TGTGCCAGCAGCTTGGGGCAGAATAGCAATCAGCCCCAGCATTTT. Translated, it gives CASSLGQNSNQPQHF.